These T cell receptor beta chains were read from a single sample in a study of blood T cell repertoires in COVID-19. The data were produced by immunoSEQ multiplex PCR, yet TCRdb's version contains in-frame clones alone and is incomplete. The sample consists of over 150,000 clones, about 86% of them appearing once. The sample consisted of peripheral blood. The receptors shown here come from a man in his forties or fifties with active or convalescent COVID-19. Both conserved end residues are part of each CDR3. A D gene is named only where the DNA matches it firmly. Only part of the rows carry a size: once, few, many, or a class if the clone is expanded.

CASGSGQGATGELFF,TGTGCTAGTGGTTCGGGACAGGGGGCAACCGGGGAGCTGTTTTTT,TRBJ2-2,once,TRBV12-5,TRBD1
CASSPQGAGGYGYTF,TGCGCCAGCAGCCCACAGGGAGCAGGGGGCTATGGCTACACCTTC,TRBJ1-2,NA,TRBV4-3,TRBD1
CATSFGGSDNEQFF,TGTGCCACCTCATTCGGAGGCAGCGACAATGAGCAGTTCTTC,TRBJ2-1,NA,TRBV15,NA
CASSLRQKGRGYTF,TGTGCCAGCAGTTTGCGACAGAAGGGTCGGGGCTACACCTTC,TRBJ1-2,once,TRBV28,NA
CASSYGLAGDSGANVLTF,TGTGCCAGCAGCTACGGACTAGCGGGGGACTCTGGGGCCAACGTCCTGACTTTC,TRBJ2-6,once,TRBV5-4,TRBD2
CASSQDRGTVYEQYF,TGCGCCAGCAGCCAAGATAGGGGTACAGTCTACGAGCAGTACTTC,TRBJ2-7,NA,TRBV4-3,NA
CASSQYTGDGQYF,TGTGCCAGCAGCCAATACACAGGGGATGGGCAGTACTTC,TRBJ2-7,NA,TRBV16,TRBD1
CASSPREKFGGELFF,TGCGCCAGCAGCCCCCGGGAGAAGTTCGGCGGGGAGCTGTTTTTT,TRBJ2-2,NA,TRBV4-3,NA
CASRWGSYPSDTQYF,TGTGCCAGCAGATGGGGCTCTTACCCTTCTGATACGCAGTATTTT,TRBJ2-3,NA,TRBV2,NA
CASSHEGNTEAFF,TGTGCCAGCAGCCATGAGGGGAACACTGAAGCTTTCTTT,TRBJ1-1,NA,TRBV5-4,NA
CASSLEPGLAREQYF,TGCGCCAGCAGCTTGGAACCAGGACTAGCGAGGGAGCAGTACTTC,TRBJ2-7,many,TRBV5-1,TRBD2
CASSLARVAGGTHTQYF,TGTGCCAGCAGCTTAGCGAGAGTAGCGGGAGGGACACATACGCAGTATTTT,TRBJ2-3,NA,TRBV7-8,TRBD2
CASSPSSGRTLGQYF,TGTGCCAGTAGTCCGTCTAGCGGGAGGACTCTAGGGCAGTACTTC,TRBJ2-7,NA,TRBV19,TRBD2
CASSLASEAGELFF,TGTGCCAGCAGTTTGGCTAGCGAGGCCGGGGAGCTGTTTTTT,TRBJ2-2,NA,TRBV6-5,NA
CASSLGQGDTGELFF,TGTGCCAGCAGCTTGGGACAGGGGGACACCGGGGAGCTGTTTTTT,TRBJ2-2,NA,TRBV5-4,TRBD1
CASSLAGTSGRAEQYF,TGTGCCAGCAGCTTGGCCGGGACTAGCGGGAGGGCCGAGCAGTACTTC,TRBJ2-7,once,TRBV5-6,TRBD2
CASSYSKGLAQETQYF,TGTGCCAGCAGTTACTCGAAGGGACTAGCTCAAGAGACCCAGTACTTC,TRBJ2-5,NA,TRBV6-5,TRBD2
CASSSGTGRRQPQHF,TGTGCCAGCAGTTCCGGGACAGGGAGGAGGCAGCCCCAGCATTTT,TRBJ1-5,NA,TRBV27,TRBD1
CASSLRDRNEKLFF,TGTGCCAGTAGTCTCCGGGACAGGAATGAAAAACTGTTTTTT,TRBJ1-4,NA,TRBV19,TRBD1
CASSLGTGNTYEQYF,TGCGCCAGCAGCTTAGGGACAGGGAACACCTACGAGCAGTACTTC,TRBJ2-7,few,TRBV4-3,TRBD1
CASSPRLAGDGEQYF,TGCGCCAGCAGCCCACGACTAGCGGGAGACGGCGAGCAGTACTTC,TRBJ2-7,NA,TRBV5-1,TRBD2
CASRVGTGTGAEQYF,TGTGCCAGCAGAGTAGGGACAGGGACCGGAGCCGAGCAGTACTTC,TRBJ2-7,few,TRBV2,TRBD1
CASMGRNNQPQHF,TGTGCCAGTATGGGGCGCAACAATCAGCCCCAGCATTTT,TRBJ1-5,NA,TRBV19,NA
CASSLAGQGKHGYTF,TGTGCCAGCAGCTTGGCCGGACAGGGGAAGCATGGCTACACCTTC,TRBJ1-2,NA,TRBV5-6,TRBD1
CASSLGAGGRYTQYF,TGTGCCAGCAGCCTAGGTGCGGGGGGGCGTTATACGCAGTATTTT,TRBJ2-3,NA,TRBV6-5,TRBD2
CASTWGEGDSNQPQHF,TGTGCCAGCACCTGGGGTGAGGGCGATAGCAATCAGCCCCAGCATTTT,TRBJ1-5,NA,TRBV7-9,NA
CASSLGEGQPQHF,TGCGCCAGCAGCTTGGGTGAGGGACAGCCCCAGCATTTT,TRBJ1-5,NA,TRBV5-1,NA
CASIVGVQDTQYF,TGTGCCAGCATTGTCGGGGTTCAAGATACGCAGTATTTT,TRBJ2-3,NA,TRBV7-9,NA
CASSPQGGRTEAFF,TGTGCCAGCAGCCCACAGGGGGGAAGAACTGAAGCTTTCTTT,TRBJ1-1,NA,TRBV25-1,TRBD1
CASSRTGGETEAFF,TGTGCCAGCAGCCGGACAGGGGGAGAGACTGAAGCTTTCTTT,TRBJ1-1,NA,TRBV3-1/TRBV3-2,TRBD1
CSVKTQGATEAFF,TGCAGCGTTAAGACACAGGGAGCCACTGAAGCTTTCTTT,TRBJ1-1,NA,TRBV29-1,NA
CASSPVSGRGWSGELFF,TGTGCCAGCAGCCCCGTCTCGGGCAGGGGGTGGTCCGGGGAGCTGTTTTTT,TRBJ2-2,few,TRBV7-6,TRBD1
CASSQESGTGGRDEQFF,TGCGCCAGCAGCCAAGAATCCGGGACAGGGGGCAGGGATGAGCAGTTCTTC,TRBJ2-1,NA,TRBV4-1,TRBD1
CASSERMGRVGNQPQHF,TGTGCCAGCAGTGAACGTATGGGCAGGGTAGGCAATCAGCCCCAGCATTTT,TRBJ1-5,NA,TRBV6-1,NA
CASSQVGDSTEAFF,TGTGCCAGCAGCCAAGTCGGAGATAGCACTGAAGCTTTCTTT,TRBJ1-1,NA,TRBV4-2,NA
CASSSYVQETQYF,TGTGCCAGCAGCTCGTATGTTCAAGAGACCCAGTACTTC,TRBJ2-5,once,TRBV7-9,NA
CASSLRTSGGNTTGELFF,TGTGCCAGCAGCTTAAGAACTAGCGGGGGGAATACCACCGGGGAGCTGTTTTTT,TRBJ2-2,NA,TRBV11-3,TRBD2
CASSYQGAMRNEQFF,TGCGCCAGCAGCTACCAGGGGGCGATGAGGAATGAGCAGTTCTTC,TRBJ2-1,NA,TRBV5-1,TRBD1
CASSVEAGMNTEAFF,TGTGCCAGCAGCGTAGAGGCAGGGATGAACACTGAAGCTTTCTTT,TRBJ1-1,NA,TRBV9,NA
CASSQDLIGGSYEQYF,TGCGCCAGCAGCCAAGATTTGATAGGGGGATCTTACGAGCAGTACTTC,TRBJ2-7,NA,TRBV4-3,NA
CASRPTVPTEAFF,TGTGCCAGCAGACCCACGGTACCCACTGAAGCTTTCTTT,TRBJ1-1,NA,TRBV6-5,NA
CAWTQVGTDTQYF,TGTGCCTGGACTCAGGTCGGCACAGATACGCAGTATTTT,TRBJ2-3,NA,TRBV30,NA
CASRHRTGDTGELFF,TGTGCCAGCCGTCACCGGACAGGGGACACCGGGGAGCTGTTTTTT,TRBJ2-2,NA,TRBV19,TRBD1
CSVGGGSNQPQHF,TGCAGCGTTGGGGGGGGCAGCAATCAGCCCCAGCATTTT,TRBJ1-5,NA,TRBV29-1,NA
CASSVTGETYEQYF,TGTGCCAGTAGTGTGACAGGAGAGACCTACGAGCAGTACTTC,TRBJ2-7,NA,TRBV19,NA
CASSQWQRETQYF,TGCGCCAGCAGCCAGTGGCAGCGAGAGACCCAGTACTTC,TRBJ2-5,NA,TRBV4-1,NA
CASSKQGARTETQYF,TGTGCCAGCAGCAAACAGGGGGCTCGAACGGAGACCCAGTACTTC,TRBJ2-5,NA,TRBV7-3,TRBD1
CASSQEFWAGVTDTQYF,TGCGCCAGCAGCCAGGAATTTTGGGCGGGGGTAACAGATACGCAGTATTTT,TRBJ2-3,NA,TRBV4-3,TRBD2
CASRTGGGNRSYNEQFF,TGTGCCAGTAGGACAGGGGGCGGGAATAGGAGCTACAATGAGCAGTTCTTC,TRBJ2-1,NA,TRBV2,TRBD1
CASSQQGVRTNEKLFF,TGTGCCAGCAGCCAGCAAGGTGTCAGGACTAATGAAAAACTGTTTTTT,TRBJ1-4,once,TRBV7-9,NA
CASSATGGIWPQHF,TGTGCCAGCAGCGCTACAGGGGGGATCTGGCCCCAGCATTTT,TRBJ1-5,NA,TRBV9,TRBD1
CASSGVGGTGATNEKLFF,TGTGCCAGCAGTGGCGTAGGGGGGACAGGAGCAACTAATGAAAAACTGTTTTTT,TRBJ1-4,NA,TRBV25-1,TRBD1
CASSEVGGAADTQYF,TGTGCCAGCAGTGAAGTGGGGGGGGCGGCAGATACGCAGTATTTT,TRBJ2-3,NA,TRBV2,NA
CASSQDWRSPLHF,TGTGCCAGCAGCCAAGATTGGCGGTCACCCCTCCACTTT,TRBJ1-6,once,TRBV4-2,NA